This T cell receptor beta chain is drawn from a study of shared clonotypes between healthy human individuals. Study-level results: Relative to memory subsets, naive subsets generally showed larger estimated richness.

The germline gives CDR1 SGHRS, CDR2 YFSETQ. This CDR3 is 15 amino acids long. Remarks on this clone: What it binds is not known. Germline and junction disagree at one end, which may indicate a read error.

Clones were sequenced by immunoSEQ multiplex PCR, and TCRdb holds only the in-frame ones, with some missing. The sample has some 2,400,000 clones, approximately 94% seen once; the top ten hold around 0.13%. All donors qualified as healthy HIV-negative adults and had experienced no recent acute infections or vaccinations. Negatively enriched CD4+ T cells were divided by CD45RA into naive and memory. The source is a man between 18 and 29 years old in good health. The gene calls are TRBV5-1 and TRBJ2-7; the match to TRBD2 covers 8 bases. Material: naive CD4+ T cells sorted from blood. Subset in this sample: CD45RA+ positively selected. CDR3 sequence: CASSLERTSSHEQYF. CDR3 DNA sequence: TGCGCCAGCAGCTTGGAAAGGACTAGCTCCCACGAGCAGTACTTC.